This T cell receptor (beta chain) derives from a study of CD8 T cells in Susac syndrome. The patients serving as multiple sclerosis controls were treatment-naive. They had stable or active relapsing-remitting disease and fulfilled revised McDonald criteria. This CDR3 comprises 15 residues. CDR1 and CDR2 (germline): SGDLS, YYNGEE. V was trimmed by 4 bases and J by 1 base, leaving 14 bases between them. Random hexamers were used to reverse transcribe the RNA input (about 0.5 to 1 ug). The amplification used immunoSEQ multiplex PCR on TCR beta CDR3; it spanned 54 Vbeta and 13 Jbeta. TCRdb fed the immunoSEQ multiplex PCR reads into MiXCR, producing one record per CDR3 protein. Here the sample spans 200,000 to 250,000 distinct CDR3 sequences, 95% being singletons.

This sequence was found in a human donor with multiple sclerosis. The chain recombines TRBV9 with TRBJ1-1; D remains ambiguous. Material: CD4+ T cells from PBMCs. The CDR3 nucleotides read TGTGCCAGCAGCCCTCCAACCACAACGAACACTGAAGCTTTCTTT. Its protein product is CASSPPTTTNTEAFF.